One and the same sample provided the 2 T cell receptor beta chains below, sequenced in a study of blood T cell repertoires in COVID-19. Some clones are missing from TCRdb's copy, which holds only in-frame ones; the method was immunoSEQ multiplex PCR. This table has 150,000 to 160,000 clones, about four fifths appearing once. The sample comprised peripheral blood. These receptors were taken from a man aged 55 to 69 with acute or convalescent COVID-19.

CDR3 nucleotide sequence: TGTGCCAGCAGCCAAGATATTGCGGGATTGGGCTACAATGAGCAGTTCTTC. The encoded protein is CASSQDIAGLGYNEQFF. The genes are TRBV4-2 and TRBJ2-1, with D tentatively TRBD2 (6 bases). V lost 0 bases and J lost 3, with 15 bases in between. This CDR3 spans 17 amino acids. Germline CDR1 is LGHNA and CDR2 is YNFKEQ.

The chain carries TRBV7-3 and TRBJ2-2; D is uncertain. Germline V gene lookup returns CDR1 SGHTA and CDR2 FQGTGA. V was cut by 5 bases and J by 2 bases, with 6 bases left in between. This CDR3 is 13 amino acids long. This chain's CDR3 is CASSHKNTGELFF. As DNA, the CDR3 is TGTGCCAGCAGCCACAAAAACACCGGGGAGCTGTTTTTT.